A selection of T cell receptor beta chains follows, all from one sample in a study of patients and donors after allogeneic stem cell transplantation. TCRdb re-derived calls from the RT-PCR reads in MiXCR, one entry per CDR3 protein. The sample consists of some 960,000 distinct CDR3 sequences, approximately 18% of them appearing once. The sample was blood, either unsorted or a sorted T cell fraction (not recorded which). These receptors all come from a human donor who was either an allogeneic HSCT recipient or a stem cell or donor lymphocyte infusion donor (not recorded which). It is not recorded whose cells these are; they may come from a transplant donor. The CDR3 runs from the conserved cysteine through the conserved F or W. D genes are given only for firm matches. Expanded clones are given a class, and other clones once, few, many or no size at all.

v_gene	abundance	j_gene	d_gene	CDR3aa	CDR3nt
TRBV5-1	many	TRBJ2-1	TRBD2	CASSLEPSGGYNEQFF	TGCGCCAGCAGCTTGGAACCTAGCGGGGGTTACAATGAGCAGTTCTTC
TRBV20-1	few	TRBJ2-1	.	CSAPLRDEQFF	TGCAGTGCCCCTCTACGGGATGAGCAGTTCTTC
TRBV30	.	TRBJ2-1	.	CAWSVRSGVGNEQFF	TGTGCCTGGAGTGTACGATCTGGAGTTGGGAATGAGCAGTTCTTC
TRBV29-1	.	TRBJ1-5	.	CSVGEGLNQPQHF	TGCAGCGTTGGCGAAGGCCTCAATCAGCCCCAGCATTTT
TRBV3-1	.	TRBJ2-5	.	CASSHYREGQETQYF	TGTGCCAGCAGCCACTACCGGGAAGGGCAAGAGACCCAGTACTTC
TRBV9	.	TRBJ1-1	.	CASSALEGFMKSGAFF	TGTGCCAGCAGCGCTCTAGAGGGTTTCATGAAATCGGGGGCTTTCTTT
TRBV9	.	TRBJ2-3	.	CASSVDGTTDTQYF	TGTGCCAGCAGCGTAGACGGTACGACAGATACGCAGTATTTT
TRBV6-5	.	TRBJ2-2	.	CASSYSGGIAGELFF	TGTGCCAGCAGTTACTCAGGAGGGATCGCCGGGGAGCTGTTTTTT
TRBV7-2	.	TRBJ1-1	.	CASRRQRENTEAFF	TGTGCCAGCAGACGACAGCGGGAGAACACTGAAGCTTTCTTT
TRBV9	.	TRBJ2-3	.	CASSVGPGTDTQYF	TGTGCCAGCAGCGTAGGGCCAGGCACAGATACGCAGTATTTT
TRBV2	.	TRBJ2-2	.	CASSELAYGELFF	TGTGCCAGCAGTGAACTAGCATACGGGGAGCTGTTTTTT
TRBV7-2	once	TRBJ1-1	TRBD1	CASNLWGTGDHTEAFF	TGTGCCAGCAACTTATGGGGGACAGGGGACCACACTGAAGCTTTCTTT
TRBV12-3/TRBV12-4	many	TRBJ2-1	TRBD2	CASSFWDRTSQFF	TGTGCCAGCAGTTTTTGGGACCGGACTAGCCAGTTCTTC
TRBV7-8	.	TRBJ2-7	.	CASSLEAGAFPYEQYF	TGTGCCAGCAGCTTGGAGGCGGGGGCGTTTCCCTACGAGCAGTACTTC
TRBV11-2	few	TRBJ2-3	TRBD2	CASSLEGGGLDTQYF	TGTGCCAGCAGCTTAGAAGGCGGGGGGCTAGATACGCAGTATTTT
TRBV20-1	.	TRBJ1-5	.	CSAPPEGQPQHF	TGCAGTGCCCCCCCCGAAGGGCAGCCCCAGCATTTT
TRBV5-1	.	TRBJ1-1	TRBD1	CASRYTGGTEAFF	TGCGCCAGCAGATACACAGGGGGTACTGAAGCTTTCTTT
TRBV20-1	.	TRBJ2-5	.	CSAGVKEETQYF	TGCAGTGCTGGCGTAAAAGAGGAGACCCAGTACTTC
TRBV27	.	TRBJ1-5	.	CASSLSGHGNQPQHF	TGTGCCAGCAGTTTATCAGGGCACGGTAATCAGCCCCAGCATTTT
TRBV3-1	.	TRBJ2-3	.	CASSQTGGLTDTQYF	TGTGCCAGCAGTCAAACCGGGGGCCTCACAGATACGCAGTATTTT